Below, 5 T cell receptor beta chains from the same sample are listed, as sequenced in a study of T cell repertoires in cytomegalovirus infection. Their target antigens are unknown. From the reads, TCRdb called clonotypes with MiXCR, one entry per CDR3 protein. The sample contains approximately 730,000 distinct CDR3 sequences, 33% of which appear only once. The sample was cultured PBMCs, taken from culture after CMV antigen stimulation. These receptors all come from a human donor in good health (CMV status not recorded). Some clones in this sample may be carry-over from other donors' samples.

This chain links TRBV4-1 with TRBJ2-3, with D perhaps assigned TRBD1 or TRBD2 (5 bases each). The germline V gene has CDR1 MGHRA and CDR2 YSYEKL. The V and J ends lost 0 bases and 6 bases respectively, with 10 bases between them. This CDR3 comprises 14 residues. CDR3 loop: CASSQDWGPDTQYF. CDR3 in DNA: TGCGCCAGCAGCCAAGATTGGGGACCCGATACGCAGTATTTT.

This sequence joins TRBV28 and TRBJ1-6; D possibly corresponds to TRBD1 (5 bases). Trimming shortened V by 3 bases and J by 5 bases, and 11 bases separated the two germline ends. CDR3 length: 15 amino acids. Germline assignment: CDR1 MDHEN and CDR2 SYDVKM. CDR3: CASSFWPGNNSPLHF. The CDR3 bases are TGTGCCAGCAGTTTTTGGCCAGGGAATAATTCACCCCTCCACTTT.

V usage is TRBV27 and J usage is TRBJ1-5; D not certain. Trimming removed 8 bases at V and 8 bases at J, with 13 bases between. In germline, CDR1 is MNHEY, CDR2 SMNVEV (reference sequence). The CDR3 covers 12 residues. This CDR3 reads CASGSVGEPQHF. CDR3 sequence (DNA): TGTGCCAGCGGTTCAGTTGGTGAGCCCCAGCATTTT.

This clonotype was picked up a small number of times. The V gene is TRBV19, the J gene TRBJ2-1; 9 bases map to TRBD2. This CDR3 has 16 residues. The ends lost 3 bases at V and 7 bases at J; junction bases unmatched: 10. Germline CDR1 and CDR2: LNHDA and SQIVND (reference sequence). The CDR3 protein is CASSIMWVAGDNEQFF. CDR3 nucleotide sequence: TGTGCCAGTAGTATTATGTGGGTAGCGGGGGATAATGAGCAGTTCTTC. The whole variable domain, remainder taken from reference TRBV19 and TRBJ2-1, is DGGITQSPKYLFRKEGQNVTLSCEQNLNHDAMYWYRQDPGQGLRLIYYSQIVNDFQKGDIAEGYSVSREKKESFPLTVTSAQKNPTAFYLCASSIMWVAGDNEQFFGPGTRLTVL.

This clonotype came up a few times. This sequence joins TRBV6-6 and TRBJ1-6; no reliable D call. Per the germline V gene, CDR1 is MNHNY and CDR2 is SVGAGI (reference sequence). V lost 2 bases and J 5 bases, leaving 13 bases between the germline ends. The CDR3 is 16 amino acids. Written as DNA, the CDR3 is TGTGCCAGCAGTTACCCCCCGAGGAGACATAATTCACCCCTCCACTTT. As protein: CASSYPPRRHNSPLHF.